This T cell receptor (beta chain) was sequenced during a study of cytomegalovirus exposure and HLA in healthy donors. The PCR ran on 60 Vbeta and 13 Jbeta primers. Libraries were prepared by immunoSEQ multiplex PCR; TCRdb keeps only in-frame clonotypes and omits some of them. The table includes fewer than 110,000 clones, approximately 72% detected once. Study conclusions and caveats: For TCR beta chains, V- and J-gene trimming was later linked to a missense DCLRE1C variant. Later analysis found that TCR beta chains associated with HLA were more clonally expanded than other, equally common chains. Most of the CMV-associated TCR beta chains (in a later analysis) appeared to be HLA-restricted.

Details on this clone: Antigen specificity is unknown.

The sequencing sample was made of PBMCs. The sequence derives from a woman between 40 and 55 years old in good health and CMV-seronegative.

The CDR3 protein is CASSKTGVWETQYF. For the CDR3, the DNA is TGTGCCAGCAGTAAAACAGGGGTCTGGGAGACCCAGTACTTC. The rearrangement uses TRBV27 and TRBJ2-5, with 7 bases fitting TRBD1. V shed 5 bases and J 5 bases; nucleotides not matched to a gene: 8. This CDR3 has 14 residues. Per the germline V gene, CDR1 is MNHEY and CDR2 is SMNVEV (reference sequence).